This entry concerns a single T cell receptor beta chain. This clone was counted a single time. What antigen it recognizes has not been identified. No much larger clone is present one base from it, and per-base qualities are unavailable. The sample originates from a study of CD8+ T cells in alopecia areata (dated 2018 in TCRdb). About the full investigation: The study used high-throughput TCRbeta sequencing to examine T cell clonal expansion in alopecia areata, in both the C3H/HeJ mouse model and human patients. RNA came from the PAXgene miRNA kit for fixed scalp, the miRNeasy kit for PBMCs, and the RNeasy kit for mouse skin. Scalp clonality was compared across normal scalp (n=4), patchy alopecia areata scalp (n=8), and alopecia totalis/universalis scalp (n=8). TCRbeta CDR3 regions were amplified by immunoSEQ multiplex PCR using 35 Vbeta forward and 13 Jbeta reverse primers. On the human side, TCRbeta sequencing was run on scalp tissue and on sorted CD4+ and CD8+ peripheral blood T cells from healthy controls and from alopecia areata patients with either patchy or totalis/universalis disease. The research as a whole found: Lesional scalp, especially in alopecia totalis/universalis, showed higher clonality and more expanded CD8+ clones than normal scalp, suggesting antigenic drive. TCR sequences shared between patients were less clear than in mice, possibly partly because of HLA diversity in the patient population. Resident alphabeta T cells in normal human skin are also sequenced, complicating scalp TCR repertoire analysis, unlike mouse skin dominated by gammadelta T cells.

PBMCs were isolated by density centrifugation and stained for CD3, CD4 and CD8, and CD4+ and CD8+ T cells were sorted on a FACSAria. Scalp biopsies and blood samples were provided by unaffected controls. From a lookup of the germline V gene, CDR1 and CDR2 are MGHRA and YSYEKL. From the cysteine through the phenylalanine, the CDR3 covers 15 amino acids. Kept here is only the CDR3 DNA, which spans 45 bases and is read in frame from base 1. Trimming leaves V shorter by 6 bases and J shorter by 2 bases, with the junction holding 9 bases beyond the gene matches. The protocol used for the library was the immunoSEQ multiplex PCR assay. RNA was extracted from all samples and reverse transcribed into cDNA as template for TCR sequencing. SuperScript III was used for first-strand cDNA synthesis, primed with a 2:1 mix of oligo-dT and random hexamers. Amplification bias was assessed with a synthetic immune receptor repertoire, and residual bias was removed computationally. As for how the authors treated the data: Raw reads were preprocessed to remove errors, and CDR3 was defined by IMGT conventions from the conserved cysteine to phenylalanine. Clonality was computed as 1 minus the Shannon entropy, with the entropy normalized by log2 of the number of productive unique TCRs. Whether scalp clones were CD4 or CD8 was inferred by matching scalp TCRbeta sequences against CD4 and CD8 repertoires sorted from blood. TCRdb took over this immuneACCESS table, retaining in-frame rearrangements with V and J assigned. Such tables are incomplete; in checked studies, under half of the missing clones stem from an unresolved V gene, and the remainder is unexplained. Clonal size and the V and J genes are those of that table, whereas D and trimming came from the DNA. The sample table lists some 180,000 clones, 56% of them with a count of one. The ten largest clonotypes hold 4.9% of the sample.

The TCR was taken from a human donor in good health. The rearrangement joined TRBV4-1 to TRBJ1-2, with 7 bases matching TRBD1. Sample: CD8+ T cells sorted from blood. The DNA sequence is TGCGCCAGCAGTTCTAACAGGGGCCTGAACTATGGCTACACCTTC. The resulting protein is CASSSNRGLNYGYTF.